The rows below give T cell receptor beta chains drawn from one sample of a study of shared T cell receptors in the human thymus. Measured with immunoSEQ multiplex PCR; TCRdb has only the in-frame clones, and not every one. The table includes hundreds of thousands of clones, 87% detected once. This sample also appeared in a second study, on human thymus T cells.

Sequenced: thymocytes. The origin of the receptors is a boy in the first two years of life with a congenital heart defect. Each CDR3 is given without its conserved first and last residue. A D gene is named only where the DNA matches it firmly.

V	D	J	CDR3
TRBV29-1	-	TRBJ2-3	SVDRGGDTQY
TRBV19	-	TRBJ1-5	ASRGKRNYLPSNQPQH
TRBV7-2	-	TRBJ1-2	ASSRGTAKTDGYT
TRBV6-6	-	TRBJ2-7	ASSLSKGAGSYEQY
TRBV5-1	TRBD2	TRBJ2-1	ASSLVGLAGNNEQF
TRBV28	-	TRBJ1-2	ASSLEDPKTHYGYT
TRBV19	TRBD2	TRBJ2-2	ASSTRGGPKREHTGELF
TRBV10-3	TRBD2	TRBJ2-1	AISPSGNIKEQF
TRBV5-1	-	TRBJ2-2	ASSLVQTTGELF
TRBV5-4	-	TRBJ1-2	ASSTLGGTFYGYT